This T cell receptor (beta chain) comes out of a study of T cell clusters in autoimmune cytopenias. TRB was amplified from approximately 250 ng of peripheral blood genomic DNA per sample. This CDR3 spans 13 amino acids. Germline lookup yields CDR1 SQVTM and CDR2 ANQGSEA. TRB rearrangements were amplified by touch-down multiplex PCR with mixed TRB-A/B primers. TCRdb re-called the multiplex PCR reads and catalogs CDR3 proteins one per entry, DNA excluded. The listing records approximately 12,000 distinct CDR3 sequences. Its frequency marks this clonotype as medium-sized. The same specimen was also included in a second study, on T cell repertoires in aging, cancer and after chemotherapy. Turning to that study: Six age groups, ranging from 30 or younger to 70 or older, included the donors.

The chain uses TRBV29-1 and TRBJ1-4. The receptor was derived from a human donor in good health. Sequencing was performed on peripheral blood. The CDR3 sequence is CSVENGLNEKLFF.